This TCR beta chain originates from a study of tissue T cells after allogeneic stem cell transplantation (dated by TCRdb to 2022 to 2024). For the study in its entirety: The study profiled TCR beta repertoires in many tissues obtained from research autopsies of patients with and without GVHD, and also in mouse models of GVHD. The human part of the study was a prospective observational study with no blinding and no randomization.

The receptor library was made with the immunoSEQ multiplex PCR assay. Adaptive Biotechnologies performed the TCRbeta CDR3 sequencing at survey depth and reported CDR3 sequences, V/J genes, productive frequency and template counts. TCR beta CDR3 regions were amplified from genomic DNA rather than RNA. In the original analysis: Pairwise repertoire overlap between tissues was quantified with Jensen-Shannon divergence, where 1 means complete divergence and 0 identical. Tissues were clustered by single-linkage agglomerative hierarchical clustering of pairwise JSD values, and the clustering results were displayed as dendrograms. All patient samples were analyzed with GLIPH2 using simulation_depth 1000, kmer_min_depth 3 and cdr3_length_cutoff 8, and only groups containing more than two unique CDR3s were kept. In a standardized tissue-overlap score, Jaccard GLIPH-group overlap across patients was extrapolated to a standard repertoire size of 1000 clones. Linear mixed-effect models, with tissue included as a fixed effect and individual included as a random effect, were used to assess associations of diversity with clinical or experimental variables. Entries here come from immuneACCESS through TCRdb and include only in-frame sequences with V and J called. Some clones fail to appear in such tables; in the studies checked, an unresolved V gene covers under half of the shortfall, and the cause of the remainder is unknown. V and J calls and clone size are as listed in that table; D and trimming were resolved from the DNA. Within this sample are around 6,100 clones, with 45% to 55% of them counted one time only. Of the sample, around 15% is held by the ten largest clones.

Interpreted using the paper, the time point label stands for: mouse harvest day 14 after allogeneic transplant. Each mouse graft, delivered by tail vein injection, combined 10^6 splenic CD5+ T cells with 10^7 T-cell-depleted bone marrow cells. To model GVHD in mice, a major MHC-mismatch B6 (H2b) into BALB/c (H2d) model was used, and tissues were profiled at day 7 or 14. On day 7 or 14 post-transplant, mouse tissues and retro-orbital blood were harvested with separate sterile tools for each animal, and livers were flushed beforehand. Before genomic DNA isolation with the DNeasy Blood & Tissue Kit, mouse tissues were minced with razor blades in buffered saline. Overall results and qualifications from the work: Within patients, how anatomically similar tissues were was a major factor shaping TCR repertoire composition, regardless of disease or transplant status. The patient cohort was small and varied clinically, and sampling depth was recognized as a limitation. Blood and spleen T cells captured only a limited portion of the TCR repertoire detected in tissues, in both patients and mice. Only a few T cell clones appeared in more than one patient, yet motif-based clustering showed tissue-specific repertoire signatures that were shared between patients. Which tissue TCRs were alloreactive or antigen-specific was not determined in the study, and some clones might have been persisting host cells.

This clone was recorded once. Its antigen specificity is not known. Mouse gene names and germline sequences are the ones reported for this receptor. The read terminates 1 residue ahead of where the CDR3 ends, so the germline J gene completes it. CDR1 is given as KGHTA and CDR2 as FQNQQP, both from the germline V gene. Including cysteine and phenylalanine, the CDR3 has 14 amino acids. The DNA has 39 bases, all within the CDR3, and is read from base 1. The sequence was collected from a female BALB/c mouse given C57BL/6 T cells with graft-versus-host disease after an allogeneic hematopoietic cell transplant. The receptor chain draws on TRBV23 and TRBJ1-1; the D call of TRBD1 is as the table states it, not checked on the DNA. Sequences were obtained from gut tissue. CDR3 sequence: CSSSFRDRNTEVFF. CDR3 DNA, as far as it was read: TGCTCCAGCAGTTTCCGGGACAGAAACACAGAAGTCTTC.